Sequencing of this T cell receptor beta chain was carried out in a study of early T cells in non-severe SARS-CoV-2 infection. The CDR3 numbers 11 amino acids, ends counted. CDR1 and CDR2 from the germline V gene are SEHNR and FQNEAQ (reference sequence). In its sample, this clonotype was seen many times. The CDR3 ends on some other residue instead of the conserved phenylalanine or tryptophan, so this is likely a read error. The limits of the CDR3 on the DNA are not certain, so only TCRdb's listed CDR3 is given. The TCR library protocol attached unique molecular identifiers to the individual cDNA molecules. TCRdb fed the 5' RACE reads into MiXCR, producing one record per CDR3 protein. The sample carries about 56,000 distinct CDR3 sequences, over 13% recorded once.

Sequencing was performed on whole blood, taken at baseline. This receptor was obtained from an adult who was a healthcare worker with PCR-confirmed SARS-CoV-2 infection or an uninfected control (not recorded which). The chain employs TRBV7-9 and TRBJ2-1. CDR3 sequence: CASSLSGMMII.